This is a list of T cell receptor beta chains from one sample in a study of blood T cell repertoires in COVID-19. The protocol was immunoSEQ multiplex PCR, while the TCRdb copy is restricted to in-frame clones and leaves out a portion. The sample comprises 110,000 to 150,000 clones, about 84% of which are singletons, and 5% to 7.5% rests with the top ten. The sequenced sample was peripheral blood. The source is a human donor in a cohort sampled during active COVID-19. The CDR3 runs from the conserved cysteine through the conserved F or W. D genes are given only for firm matches. Clone size is given for some rows only: seen once, a few or many times, or a class if the clone is expanded.

size	D	J	V	CDR3	DNA
NA	NA	TRBJ1-6	TRBV6-5	CATEESSYNSPLHF	TGTGCCACCGAAGAGAGCTCCTATAATTCACCCCTCCACTTT
NA	TRBD2	TRBJ2-3	TRBV19	CASSIRTPGLQADTQYF	TGTGCCAGTAGTATTAGGACTCCGGGACTACAGGCAGATACGCAGTATTTT
NA	NA	TRBJ2-7	TRBV5-6	CASSTLQNSRNGPYF	TGTGCCAGCAGCACGCTACAGAACTCTCGCAATGGCCCGTACTTC
NA	NA	TRBJ2-7	TRBV27	CASSLSAGFDEQYF	TGTGCCAGCAGTTTATCGGCCGGGTTTGACGAGCAGTACTTC
NA	TRBD1	TRBJ1-1	TRBV5-4	CASSLPQRTGEANTEAFF	TGTGCCAGCAGCTTGCCTCAGAGGACAGGGGAAGCGAACACTGAAGCTTTCTTT
NA	TRBD2	TRBJ2-1	TRBV11-2	CASSWLAGNEQFF	TGTGCCAGCAGCTGGCTAGCGGGCAATGAGCAGTTCTTC
NA	NA	TRBJ2-3	TRBV6-5	CASSSSGLPTQYF	TGTGCCAGCAGTTCCTCCGGACTCCCGACGCAGTATTTT
once	NA	TRBJ2-3	TRBV15	CATSRDPSLGGTQYF	TGTGCCACCAGCAGAGATCCCTCACTAGGAGGTACGCAGTATTTT
NA	TRBD2	TRBJ2-3	TRBV6-2/TRBV6-3	CASSYLGRQTSGGAEDTQYF	TGTGCCAGCAGTTACCTCGGGCGCCAGACTAGCGGGGGGGCCGAAGATACGCAGTATTTT
NA	TRBD1	TRBJ2-2	TRBV27	CASSLLTGGRGELFF	TGTGCCAGCAGTTTATTGACAGGGGGTAGGGGGGAGCTGTTTTTT
NA	NA	TRBJ2-2	TRBV27	CASTSLGTQVPNTGELFF	TGTGCCAGCACCTCACTCGGGACTCAGGTTCCTAACACCGGGGAGCTGTTTTTT
NA	NA	TRBJ2-5	TRBV29-1	CSVGRGYETQYF	TGCAGCGTTGGAAGGGGGTACGAGACCCAGTACTTC
once	TRBD2	TRBJ2-1	TRBV5-1	CASSSSGGKPRTPPRSHNEQFF	TGCGCCAGCAGCTCTAGCGGGGGGAAACCTAGAACCCCCCCCCGTTCCCACAATGAGCAGTTCTTC
NA	TRBD1	TRBJ2-7	TRBV10-2	CASSETGQGMSEQYF	TGCGCCAGCAGTGAGACAGGACAGGGGATGAGTGAGCAGTACTTC
NA	TRBD1	TRBJ2-7	TRBV27	CASRRGTANAYEQYF	TGTGCCAGCAGGAGAGGGACAGCTAACGCCTACGAGCAGTACTTC
NA	NA	TRBJ2-2	TRBV3-1/TRBV3-2	CASSQGGAYTGELFF	TGTGCCAGCAGCCAAGGGGGCGCCTACACCGGGGAGCTGTTTTTT
NA	NA	TRBJ2-3	TRBV6-6	CASSYSGSGTDTQYF	TGTGCCAGCAGTTACTCTGGCAGTGGCACAGATACGCAGTATTTT
once	NA	TRBJ2-3	TRBV2	CASSPSSGGTDTQYF	TGTGCCAGCAGTCCATCCTCGGGGGGCACAGATACGCAGTATTTT
NA	TRBD1	TRBJ1-5	TRBV7-9	CASSLQGAINQPQHF	TGTGCCAGCAGCCTGCAGGGGGCGATCAATCAGCCCCAGCATTTT
NA	TRBD1	TRBJ2-1	TRBV29-1	CSVAGQGVRNEQFF	TGCAGCGTTGCCGGACAGGGGGTCAGGAATGAGCAGTTCTTC
NA	TRBD2	TRBJ2-2	TRBV18	CASSSGSKGPGELFF	TGTGCCAGCTCGAGCGGGAGCAAGGGGCCCGGGGAGCTGTTTTTT
NA	TRBD1	TRBJ1-4	TRBV6-5	CASSRTGSNEKLFF	TGTGCCAGCAGTAGGACAGGTTCTAATGAAAAACTGTTTTTT
NA	TRBD1	TRBJ1-2	TRBV15	CATSRGQGDNYGYTF	TGTGCCACCAGCAGAGGACAGGGCGATAACTATGGCTACACCTTC
NA	TRBD1	TRBJ1-5	TRBV19	CASSFFGDREDQPQHF	TGTGCCAGTAGTTTCTTCGGGGACAGGGAAGATCAGCCCCAGCATTTT
NA	TRBD2	TRBJ2-5	TRBV11-2	CASGRLAQETQYF	TGTGCCAGCGGACGACTAGCCCAAGAGACCCAGTACTTC
NA	TRBD1	TRBJ1-3	TRBV7-9	CASSPQGASGNTIYF	TGTGCCAGCAGTCCACAGGGGGCGTCTGGAAACACCATATATTTT
NA	TRBD2	TRBJ2-2	TRBV19	CASMYSGGTGELFF	TGTGCCAGTATGTATAGCGGGGGCACCGGGGAGCTGTTTTTT
NA	NA	TRBJ1-4	TRBV19	CASRGQGYEKLFF	TGTGCCAGTAGGGGGCAGGGGTATGAAAAACTGTTTTTT
once	TRBD2	TRBJ2-1	TRBV29-1	CSVGTSGGYEQFF	TGCAGCGTTGGGACTAGCGGGGGCTATGAGCAGTTCTTC
NA	TRBD2	TRBJ2-5	TRBV4-2	CASSQRGAGETQYF	TGTGCCAGCAGCCAGCGGGGGGCTGGGGAGACCCAGTACTTC
NA	TRBD1	TRBJ1-4	TRBV12-3/TRBV12-4	CASRWTGVEKLFF	TGTGCCAGCAGGTGGACAGGGGTTGAAAAACTGTTTTTT
NA	NA	TRBJ1-1	TRBV4-2	CASSQSRDGDTEAFF	TGTGCCAGCAGCCAATCCAGGGATGGGGACACTGAAGCTTTCTTT
NA	TRBD1	TRBJ2-7	TRBV3-1/TRBV3-2	CASSQAPTGATYEQYF	TGTGCCAGCAGCCAAGCACCGACAGGGGCCACCTACGAGCAGTACTTC
NA	TRBD1	TRBJ2-2	TRBV5-5	CASSLRQGAELDTGELFF	TGTGCCAGCAGCTTACGACAGGGGGCGGAGTTGGACACCGGGGAGCTGTTTTTT
NA	NA	TRBJ2-1	TRBV20-1	CSARDGGEQFF	TGCAGTGCAAGGGACGGAGGGGAGCAGTTCTTC
NA	TRBD2	TRBJ2-1	TRBV18	CASSPSSGHLNEQFF	TGTGCCAGCTCACCCTCTAGCGGCCACCTGAATGAGCAGTTCTTC
NA	NA	TRBJ1-3	TRBV7-9	CASSLLSRNTIYF	TGTGCCAGCAGCCTCCTTAGTAGAAACACCATATATTTT
NA	NA	TRBJ2-6	TRBV5-1	CASSLAPGSGANVLTF	TGCGCCAGCAGCTTGGCCCCCGGGTCTGGGGCCAACGTCCTGACTTTC
NA	TRBD1	TRBJ2-2	TRBV7-3	CASSRTGADTGELFF	TGTGCCAGCAGCCGGACAGGGGCTGACACCGGGGAGCTGTTTTTT
NA	TRBD1	TRBJ1-2	TRBV7-9	CASSLSGDSLSYTF	TGTGCCAGCAGCTTATCCGGGGACAGCCTAAGCTACACCTTC
NA	TRBD1	TRBJ1-1	TRBV28	CASSSPGTVRMNTEAFF	TGTGCCAGCAGTTCACCGGGGACAGTAAGGATGAACACTGAAGCTTTCTTT
once	TRBD1	TRBJ2-3	TRBV7-9	CASSYRGTGTDTQYF	TGTGCCAGCAGCTACAGGGGAACGGGCACAGATACGCAGTATTTT
NA	NA	TRBJ2-7	TRBV5-4	CASSSGLRGYEQYF	TGTGCCAGCAGCTCTGGACTACGAGGCTACGAGCAGTACTTC
NA	TRBD1	TRBJ2-2	TRBV6-5	CASRVKGQVSGELFF	TGTGCCAGCAGGGTGAAGGGACAGGTCAGCGGGGAGCTGTTTTTT
NA	TRBD1	TRBJ1-1	TRBV9	CASSLGQGISDTEAFF	TGTGCCAGCAGCCTCGGACAGGGGATTTCGGACACTGAAGCTTTCTTT
NA	NA	TRBJ2-3	TRBV7-6	CASSLVAGRTDTQYF	TGTGCCAGCAGCTTAGTTGCGGGGCGGACAGATACGCAGTATTTT
NA	TRBD1	TRBJ2-2	TRBV29-1	CSAGDRVDGELFF	TGCAGCGCCGGTGACAGGGTGGACGGGGAGCTGTTTTTT
NA	TRBD1	TRBJ2-2	TRBV19	CASSPTAGGAGELFF	TGTGCCAGTAGCCCTACCGCAGGGGGTGCCGGGGAGCTGTTTTTT